This paragraph covers one T cell receptor beta chain sequence. The antigen it binds to is not known. Per-base quality was not reported, and no clone a single base away is much larger than it. According to the germline V gene, CDR1 reads MNHEY and CDR2 reads SVGAGI. V and J lose 2 bases and 3 bases, and a span of 14 bases separates them. Spanning cysteine to phenylalanine, the CDR3 consists of 15 amino acids. The CDR3 DNA has 45 bases and is translated from base 1. The data originate from a study of cytomegalovirus exposure and HLA in healthy donors (dated by TCRdb to between 2016 and 2019). With regard to the full study: An earlier analysis of under 600 of the donors reported about 290 Gb of sequence data and 100 million to 140 million unique TCR beta sequences from roughly 200 million T cells. To study patterns of TCR occurrence, a later analysis re-analyzed previously published TCR beta repertoires from 650 to 750 donors and added high-resolution HLA genotyping. The study was designed to test whether signatures of past pathogen exposure could be identified by cataloging public T cell receptors. To predict cytomegalovirus infection status, the study brought together high-throughput TCR immunosequencing, statistical association of individual TCRs with disease status, and machine learning. Roughly five DR-DQ haplotypes were handled as single units for association and clustering because linkage in the cohort was strong. A later genetic analysis used genome-wide SNP genotypes for about 65% of the 666 donors, treating that subset as a discovery cohort. Rather than drawing on any new phenotypic data, the later analysis identified candidate immune exposures from TCR beta sequences and the way those sequences occurred across donors. Typing coverage differed by locus: A, B, C, DRB1 and DQB1 were typed in about 629-640 donors, DQA1 in about 510, DPA1 in 600 to 610, and DPB1 in about 450. Among about 390 genotyped donors of the cohort, an average of 235,054 unique TCR beta nucleotide sequences were sequenced per donor, around 18% of them non-productive. The T cell repertoires of around 730 subjects were profiled by immunosequencing and related to cytomegalovirus serostatus. An earlier analysis of approximately 580 of the donors used high-throughput TCR beta sequencing to judge whether each TCR beta V gene segment behaved as functional or pseudogenic. About 310 gigabases of sequencing data and 70 million to 100 million unique TCR sequences were included in an early release covering 550 to 650 HLA-typed donors. Among the approximately 400 genotyped donors, about 83% belonged to the genetic ancestry cluster associated with self-reported Caucasian donors. HLA typing included class I and class II loci at four-digit resolution. Along with the approximately 600-subject first cohort, a separate validation cohort of some 130 different subjects was used. Alongside the repertoire data, information on donor age, sex, ethnicity and CMV serostatus was compiled. Every discovery cohort repertoire had been produced on one sequencing platform. On the study overall, not on this receptor specifically: A later analysis reported that several top co-occurrence clusters appeared linked to parvovirus B19, influenza, CMV and Epstein-Barr virus. The cohort was sequenced for TCR beta chains only, and without alpha or paired-chain data the features that could be detected were limited. In vitro tests confirmed that a few of the cytomegalovirus-associated TCR beta chains recognize cytomegalovirus antigens. The only immune exposure information available for the cohort was CMV serostatus. Linkage disequilibrium might explain the correlated functional status among segregating V segments, but an unknown experimental factor could not be excluded. In a later analysis, HLA-associated TCR beta chains were found to be more clonally expanded and to have lower generation probabilities than equally common non-associated chains. In a later analysis, most CMV-associated TCR beta chains were found to appear HLA-restricted, with HLA associations seemingly driven largely by CMV exposure. Presence/absence analyses assumed roughly uniform sequencing depth across donors, an assumption that may not hold. A further reported finding was that TCR beta sequences accurately predicted the HLA-A and HLA-B alleles for most subjects in the first cohort. A group of highly shared sequence variants was considered likely to be a technical artifact of the sequencing pipeline. When HLA alleles, especially DR and DQ, strongly co-occurred, TCR associations were difficult to assign to individual alleles. While some public TCRs were present in many individuals, most TCR sequences turned up only very rarely across donors. In a later genetic analysis, a missense DCLRE1C variant was associated with V-gene and J-gene trimming of TCR beta chains, and the association was replicated in an independent cohort. Because the 87-base-pair reads could not distinguish some IMGT-functional V segments, including TRBV6-2 and TRBV6-3, those segments were excluded. In a later genetic analysis, fewer N-insertions in productive TCRs were reported among donors in an Asian-associated ancestry cluster than the roughly 700-donor mean. HLA typing was unavailable for some donors at each locus, so association tests used only the typed subset. An earlier analysis of around 600 of the donors showed that most TCR beta V segments appeared in productive rearrangements either about 87% or about 30% of the time, which broadly matched IMGT annotations. Specific HLA alleles were associated with some 15,000 TCR beta sequences at a false discovery rate of 0.05 in a later analysis. In a later analysis, the rate of TCR association differed among HLA loci, with DRB1 alleles having the most associated TCRs and HLA-C alleles having the fewest. The earlier analysis of some 540 of the donors excluded some 15 rarely observed V segments, including chromosome 9 orphons, because counts were too low. The study gave a list of 150 to 200 TCR beta chains associated with cytomegalovirus. It was suggested by the authors that the approach could potentially be generalized to other disease states and immunological phenotypes. The classifier was reported to diagnose cytomegalovirus status with high specificity and sensitivity in both the original and validation cohorts.

In total, 600 or so healthy bone marrow donors made up the cohort. All cohort members were sampled while nominally healthy, although unrecorded immune exposures were likely present. The donor tested CMV seropositive and was one of the 289 seropositive cohort members. Every donor gave a peripheral blood sample, and the peripheral blood mononuclear cells from that sample were used for TCR beta sequencing. Genomic DNA extraction from the blood cell samples was performed with the Qiagen DNeasy Blood Extraction Kit. The library was built by means of the immunoSEQ multiplex PCR assay. A mixture of 60 forward primers for TCR Vbeta segments and 13 reverse primers for TCR Jbeta segments was used in the multiplex PCR. A multiplex PCR assay on genomic DNA amplified the CDR3 region of rearranged TCR beta genes. Amplified TCR beta libraries were sequenced as 87-base-pair reads on the Illumina HiSeq System. The original pipeline was this. A later analysis tallied 80 million to 95 million unique TCR beta chains across the 666 repertoires, and some 10 million of those chains were shared by two or more donors. A nearest-neighbor algorithm error-corrected the raw reads and collapsed the reads into unique sequences, merging closely related sequences to remove PCR and sequencing errors. Alignment of CDR3 sequences to IMGT reference sequences was used to assign V, D and J gene segments. For a sequence to be retained, at least a six-nucleotide match to both a V gene segment and a J gene segment was required. Rearrangements were classified as productive when the CDR3 lacked stop codons and remained in frame with V and J, and all other rearrangements were classified as non-productive. Following IMGT convention, CDR3 was defined as the stretch from the second conserved V-encoded cysteine up to the conserved J-encoded phenylalanine. Sequences without an unambiguous match to a single V gene segment were excluded from the earlier analysis of 587 of the donors. An earlier analysis of about 590 of the donors classified V segments as functional when productive rearrangements were above 56.7% and as segregating when the standard deviation between donors was above 5%. A statistical classification framework was built to diagnose cytomegalovirus status from the catalog of TCR beta chain sequences. A later analysis assigned V and J genes by comparing TCR nucleotide sequences with IMGT/GENE-DB human TR gene sequences. In a later analysis, CDR3 sequences and most-parsimonious VDJ recombination scenarios were assigned using the TCRdist pipeline. In a later analysis, each TCR beta chain was defined by its CDR3 amino acid sequence together with its V-gene family, and reads lacking a unique V-gene family were excluded. To address suspected cross-contamination and a sequencing artifact, a later analysis removed 592 highly shared, low-generation-probability nucleotide sequences. In a later analysis, a clonal expansion index for each public chain was calculated from normalized within-repertoire ranks of inferred template counts. Generation probabilities in a later analysis came from a VDJ recombination model fitted to out-of-frame rearrangements, and those results were checked against IGoR. Hypergeometric tests were used in a later analysis to score TCR-TCR, TCR-HLA and TCR-CMV co-occurrence, with a repertoire-size bias correction applied to the TCR pairs. A later analysis estimated false discovery rates by permuting HLA or CMV assignments 20 times. In a later analysis, co-occurring TCRs were grouped with DBSCAN, and TCRdist sequence similarity was added when clustering was performed within HLA-allele-positive subsets. Co-occurrence clustering excluded repertoires with fewer than 30,000 or more than 120,000 public chains, plus five with anomalous nucleotide sharing. The immuneACCESS repertoire file appears here via TCRdb, limited to in-frame rearrangements. These files lack a portion of the clones; in checked studies, under half of the deficit traces to unresolved V genes, and the cause of the others is not known. Clonal size and the V and J genes are those of that table, whereas D and trimming came from the DNA. The sample profile shows around 76,000 clones; just under 80% of them were found once. Of the sample, 7.5% to 10% falls within the top ten clones.

Sequencing input: PBMCs. This receptor was identified in a middle-aged woman in good health and CMV-seropositive. The chain is encoded by TRBV6-5 joined to TRBJ2-7; no confident D gene assignment can be made. The DNA is TGTGCCAGCAGTTACGGATACAGCCGTCACTACGAGCAGTACTTC. Its protein is CASSYGYSRHYEQYF.